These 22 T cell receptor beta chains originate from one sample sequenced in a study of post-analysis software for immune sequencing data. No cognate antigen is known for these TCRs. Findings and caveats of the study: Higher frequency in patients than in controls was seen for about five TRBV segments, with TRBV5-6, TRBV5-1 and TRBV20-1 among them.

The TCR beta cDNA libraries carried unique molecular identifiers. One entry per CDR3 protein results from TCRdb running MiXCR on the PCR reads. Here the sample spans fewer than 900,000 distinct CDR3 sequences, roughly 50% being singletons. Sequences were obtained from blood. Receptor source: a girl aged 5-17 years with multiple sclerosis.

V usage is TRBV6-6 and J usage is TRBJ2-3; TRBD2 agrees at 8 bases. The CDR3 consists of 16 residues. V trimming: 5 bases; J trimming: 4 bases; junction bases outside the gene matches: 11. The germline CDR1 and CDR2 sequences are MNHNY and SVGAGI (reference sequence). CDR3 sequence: CASSPSSGRGSDTQYF. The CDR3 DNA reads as TGTGCCAGCAGTCCGTCCAGCGGGAGAGGCTCAGATACGCAGTATTTT.

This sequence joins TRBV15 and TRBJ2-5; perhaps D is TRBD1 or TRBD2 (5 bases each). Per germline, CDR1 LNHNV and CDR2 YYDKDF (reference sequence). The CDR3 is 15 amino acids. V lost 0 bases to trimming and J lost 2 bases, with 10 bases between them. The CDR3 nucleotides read TGTGCCACCAGCAGAGACCCGGGGCTTCAAGAGACCCAGTACTTC. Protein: CATSRDPGLQETQYF.

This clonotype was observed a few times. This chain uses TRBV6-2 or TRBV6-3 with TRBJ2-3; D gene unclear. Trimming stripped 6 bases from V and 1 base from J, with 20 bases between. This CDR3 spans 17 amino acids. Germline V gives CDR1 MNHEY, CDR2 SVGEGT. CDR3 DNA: TGTGCCAGCAGCCCCACCCCAAGGTTCTTGGGCACAGATACGCAGTATTTT. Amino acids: CASSPTPRFLGTDTQYF.

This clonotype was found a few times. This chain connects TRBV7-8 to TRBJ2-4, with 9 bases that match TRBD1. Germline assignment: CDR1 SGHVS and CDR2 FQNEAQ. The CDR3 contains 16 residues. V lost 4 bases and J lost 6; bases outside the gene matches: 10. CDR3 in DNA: TGTGCCAGCAGCTCCGAAGTCGGGACAGGGATAAACATTCAGTACTTC. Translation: CASSSEVGTGINIQYF.

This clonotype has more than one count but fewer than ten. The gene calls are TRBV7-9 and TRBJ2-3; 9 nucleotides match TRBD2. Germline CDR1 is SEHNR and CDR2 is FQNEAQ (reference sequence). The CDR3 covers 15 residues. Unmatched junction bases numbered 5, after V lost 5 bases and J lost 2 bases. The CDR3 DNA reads TGTGCCAGCAGCGCCCTAGCGGGATACACAGATACGCAGTATTTT. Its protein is CASSALAGYTDTQYF.

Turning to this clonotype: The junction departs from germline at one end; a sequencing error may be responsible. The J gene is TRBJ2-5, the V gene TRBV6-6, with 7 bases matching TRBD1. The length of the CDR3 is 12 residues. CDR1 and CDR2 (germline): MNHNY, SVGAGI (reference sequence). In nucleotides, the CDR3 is TGTGGCAGCGTCGGGACAGCAGAGACCCAGTACTTC. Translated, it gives CGSVGTAETQYF.

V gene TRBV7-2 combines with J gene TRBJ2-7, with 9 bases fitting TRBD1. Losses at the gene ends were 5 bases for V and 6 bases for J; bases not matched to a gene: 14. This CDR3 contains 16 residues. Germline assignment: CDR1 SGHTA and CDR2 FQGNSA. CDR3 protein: CASSHPSGQGRIEQYF. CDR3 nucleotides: TGTGCCAGCAGCCACCCTTCGGGACAGGGAAGGATCGAGCAGTACTTC.

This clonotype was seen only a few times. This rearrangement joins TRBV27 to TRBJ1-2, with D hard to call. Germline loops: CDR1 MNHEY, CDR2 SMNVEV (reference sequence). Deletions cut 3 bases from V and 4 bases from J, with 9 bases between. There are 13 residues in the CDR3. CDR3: CASSFHGTYGYTF. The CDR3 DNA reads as TGTGCCAGCAGTTTTCACGGTACCTATGGCTACACCTTC.

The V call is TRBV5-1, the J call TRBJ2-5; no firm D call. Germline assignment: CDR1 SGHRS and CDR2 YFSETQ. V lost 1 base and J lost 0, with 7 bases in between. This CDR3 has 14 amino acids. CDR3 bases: TGCGCCAGCAGCTTGCAGCGAAACCAAGAGACCCAGTACTTC. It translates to CASSLQRNQETQYF. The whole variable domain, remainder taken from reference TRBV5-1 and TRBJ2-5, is KAGVTQTPRYLIKTRGQQVTLSCSPISGHRSVSWYQQTPGQGLQFLFEYFSETQRNKGNFPGRFSGRQFSNSRSEMNVSTLELGDSALYLCASSLQRNQETQYFGPGTRLLVL.

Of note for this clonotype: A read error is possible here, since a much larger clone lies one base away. CDR3 nucleotide sequence: TGTGCCAGCACCTCGACAGTGAACACTGAAGCTTTCTTT. Protein sequence: CASTSTVNTEAFF. The chain carries TRBV12-3 or TRBV12-4 and TRBJ1-1; a possible D gene is TRBD1 (5 bases). V dropped 7 bases and J dropped 0 bases, with 9 bases sitting between them. The CDR3 spans 13 residues.

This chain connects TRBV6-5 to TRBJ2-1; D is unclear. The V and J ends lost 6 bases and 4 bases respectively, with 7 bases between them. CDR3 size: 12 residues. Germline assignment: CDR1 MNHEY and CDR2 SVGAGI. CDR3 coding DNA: TGTGCCAGCAGAAGCGAATACAATGAGCAGTTCTTC. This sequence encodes CASRSEYNEQFF.

CDR3: CASSPGLGVTDTQYF. The CDR3 DNA is TGTGCCAGCAGCCCCGGACTAGGGGTCACAGATACGCAGTATTTT. The V gene is TRBV7-9, the J gene TRBJ2-3; TRBD2 matches 7 bases. The V gene end was trimmed by 5 bases and the J gene end by 2 bases; junction bases not matched to a gene: 7. The CDR3 has 15 amino acids. Germline V gene data show CDR1 as SEHNR and CDR2 as FQNEAQ (reference sequence). Variable domain in full (rest from reference TRBV7-9 and TRBJ2-3): DTGVSQNPRHKITKRGQNVTFRCDPISEHNRLYWYRQTLGQGPEFLTYFQNEAQLEKSRLLSDRFSAERPKGSFSTLEIQRTEQGDSAMYLCASSPGLGVTDTQYFGPGTRLTVL.

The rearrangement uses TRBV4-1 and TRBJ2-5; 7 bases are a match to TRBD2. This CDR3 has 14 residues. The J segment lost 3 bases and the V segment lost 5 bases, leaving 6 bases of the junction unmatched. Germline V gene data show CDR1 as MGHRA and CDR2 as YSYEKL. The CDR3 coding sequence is TGCGCCAGCAGCTGGTTGCTAGCGGAAGAGACCCAGTACTTC. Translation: CASSWLLAEETQYF.

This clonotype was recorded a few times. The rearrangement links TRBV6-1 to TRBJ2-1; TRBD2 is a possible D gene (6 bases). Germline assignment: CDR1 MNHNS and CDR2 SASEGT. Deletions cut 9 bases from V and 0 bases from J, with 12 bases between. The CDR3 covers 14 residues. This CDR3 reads CARTLATSYNEQFF. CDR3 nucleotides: TGTGCCAGGACCCTAGCGACCTCCTACAATGAGCAGTTCTTC.

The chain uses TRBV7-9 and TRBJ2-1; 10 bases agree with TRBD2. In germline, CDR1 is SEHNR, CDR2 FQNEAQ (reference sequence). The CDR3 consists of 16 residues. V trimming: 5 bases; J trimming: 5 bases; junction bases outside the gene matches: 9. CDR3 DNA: TGTGCCAGCAGCCCTCCTAGCGGGAGTCAGGACAATGAGCAGTTCTTC. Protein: CASSPPSGSQDNEQFF.

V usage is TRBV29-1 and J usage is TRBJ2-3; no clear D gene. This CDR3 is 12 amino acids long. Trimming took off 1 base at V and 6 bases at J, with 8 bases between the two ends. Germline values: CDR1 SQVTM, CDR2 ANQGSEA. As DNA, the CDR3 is TGCAGCGTTGAAGTTGCAATCGATACGCAGTATTTT. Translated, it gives CSVEVAIDTQYF.

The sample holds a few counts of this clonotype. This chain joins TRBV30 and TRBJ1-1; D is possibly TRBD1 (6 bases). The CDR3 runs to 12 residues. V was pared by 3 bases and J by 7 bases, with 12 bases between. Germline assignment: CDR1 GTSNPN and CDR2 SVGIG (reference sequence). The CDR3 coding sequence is TGTGCCTGGAGCGCCGGACAGATTGAAGCTTTCTTT. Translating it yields CAWSAGQIEAFF.

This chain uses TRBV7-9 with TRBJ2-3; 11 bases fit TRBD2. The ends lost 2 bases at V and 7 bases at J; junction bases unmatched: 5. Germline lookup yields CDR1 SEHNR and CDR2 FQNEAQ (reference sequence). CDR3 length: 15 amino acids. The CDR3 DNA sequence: TGTGCCAGCAGCTTAACTAGCGGGAGTTACAATACGCAGTATTTT. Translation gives CASSLTSGSYNTQYF.

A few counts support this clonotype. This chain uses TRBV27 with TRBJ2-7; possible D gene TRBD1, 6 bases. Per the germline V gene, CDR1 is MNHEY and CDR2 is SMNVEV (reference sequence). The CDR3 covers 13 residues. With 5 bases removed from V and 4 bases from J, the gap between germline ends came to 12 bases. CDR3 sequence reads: CASSPQGLYEQYF. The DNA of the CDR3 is TGTGCCAGCAGTCCACAGGGTTTATACGAGCAGTACTTC.

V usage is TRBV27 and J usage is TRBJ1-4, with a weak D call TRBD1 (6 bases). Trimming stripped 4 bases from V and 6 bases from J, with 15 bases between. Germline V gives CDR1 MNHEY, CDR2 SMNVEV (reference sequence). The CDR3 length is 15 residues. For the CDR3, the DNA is TGTGCCAGCAGTTCGCAGGGGAGGGTTGATGAAAAACTGTTTTTT. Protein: CASSSQGRVDEKLFF.

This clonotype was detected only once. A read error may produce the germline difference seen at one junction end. CDR3 residues: CATGRNNYGYTF. The CDR3 nucleotides are TGTGCCACCGGCAGAAACAACTATGGCTACACCTTC. The chain couples TRBV15 to TRBJ1-2; no reliable D call. CDR1 is LNHNV, CDR2 YYDKDF, per germline (reference sequence). CDR3 length: 12 amino acids.

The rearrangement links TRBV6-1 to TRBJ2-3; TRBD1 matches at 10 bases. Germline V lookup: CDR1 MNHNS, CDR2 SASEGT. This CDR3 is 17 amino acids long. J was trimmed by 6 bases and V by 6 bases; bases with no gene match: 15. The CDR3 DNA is TGTGCCAGCAGGACAACCGGGACAGGGGCGTTTTGGGATACGCAGTATTTT. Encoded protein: CASRTTGTGAFWDTQYF.